The 26 T cell receptor beta chains in this list originate from one sample, sequenced in a study of Graves' ophthalmopathy and Graves' hyperthyroidism. Transcripts of RNA were the source for amplifying TCR beta CDR3 regions. After a first-round RT-PCR with HTBI primers, a second-round multiplex PCR was run. TCRdb itself ran the multiplex PCR reads through MiXCR, one entry per CDR3 protein. The sample records 500,000 to 800,000 distinct CDR3 sequences, about two fifths being singletons. The sample taken for sequencing was peripheral blood. The receptors shown here come from an adult man with Graves' ophthalmopathy.

As concerns this clonotype: With a much larger clone just one base away, this may be a read error. J is TRBJ2-5 and V is TRBV7-2; maybe TRBD1 (6 bases). CDR3 length: 15 amino acids. Germline values: CDR1 SGHTA, CDR2 FQGNSA. CDR3 loop: CASSLEAQGQEAQYF. The CDR3 DNA reads as TGTGCCAGCAGCTTAGAGGCCCAGGGGCAAGAGGCCCAGTACTTC. The whole variable domain, filled in from reference TRBV7-2 and TRBJ2-5, reads GAGVSQSPSNKVTEKGKDVELRCDPISGHTALYWYRQSLGQGLEFLIYFQGNSAPDKSGLPSDRFSAERTGGSVSTLTIQRTQQEDSAVYLCASSLEAQGQEAQYFGPGTRLLVL.

As for this clonotype: A much larger clone lies a single base off, so this may be a read error. The genes are TRBV9 and TRBJ2-5; TRBD1 matches 8 bases. There are 16 residues in the CDR3. CDR1 and CDR2 from the germline V gene are SGDLS and YYNGEE. CDR3 nucleotides: TGTGCCAGCAGCCAGACGACAGGGGCGCAGGGAGAGACCCAGGACTTC. This encodes CASSQTTGAQGETQDF.

This clonotype was seen at least ten times. The CDR3 DNA reads as TGTGCCAGCAGCCAAGACAGGGTCGGCTATGGCTACACCTTC. It encodes CASSQDRVGYGYTF. The V and J genes are TRBV4-2 and TRBJ1-2, with D possibly TRBD1 on 5 matching bases. The CDR3 is made up of 14 amino acids. The germline V and J ends were trimmed by 0 bases and 4 bases, with 9 bases remaining between them. Germline V CDR1 and CDR2: LGHNA, YNFKEQ.

Remarks on this clonotype: Just one base apart from a much larger clone, this may be a read error. The V call is TRBV3-1, the J call TRBJ1-2; D not certain. The CDR3 covers 14 residues. The germline gives CDR1 LGHDT, CDR2 YNNKEL (reference sequence). V was pared by 1 base and J by 6 bases, with 12 bases between. The CDR3 DNA is TGTGCCAGCAGCCAAGGGGTCGCGGTTGATGGCTACACCTTC. It is translated as CASSQGVAVDGYTF.

The V gene is TRBV7-2, the J gene TRBJ1-2, with a possible D match to TRBD1 (5 bases). V lost 1 base and J 8 bases, leaving 17 bases between the germline ends. This CDR3 is 15 amino acids long. Germline V CDR1 and CDR2: SGHTA, FQGNSA. The CDR3 region has the DNA TGTGCCAGCAGCTTAGATGCAGGGAGGTCCGACGGCTACACCTTC. It yields the protein CASSLDAGRSDGYTF.

The sample holds many counts of this clonotype. The J gene is TRBJ1-2, the V gene TRBV19, with TRBD1 as a possible D gene (5 bases). CDR1 and CDR2 from the germline V gene are LNHDA and SQIVND (reference sequence). This CDR3 has 12 residues. The germline V and J ends were trimmed by 1 base and 8 bases, with 8 bases remaining between them. CDR3 protein: CASSIGGKGYTF. The CDR3 DNA reads TGTGCCAGTAGTATAGGGGGGAAGGGCTACACCTTC.

Concerning this clonotype itself: This may come from a read error, since a much larger clone is one base off. This rearrangement joins TRBV2 to TRBJ2-2; D not resolved. Germline CDR1 SNHLY, CDR2 FYNNEI. This CDR3 is built from 13 residues. V was shortened by 4 bases and J by 6 bases, with 9 bases between the two germline ends. CDR3 sequence (DNA): TGTGCCAGCAGTGTTGGGGATCCCGGGGAGCTGTTTTTT. Encoded protein: CASSVGDPGELFF.

CDR3 DNA: TGTGCCAGCAGTTACCTTGGACCTTCCTACGAGCAGTACTTC. Its protein product is CASSYLGPSYEQYF. V usage is TRBV6-6 and J usage is TRBJ2-7; D unclear. Germline V gives CDR1 MNHNY, CDR2 SVGAGI (reference sequence). The CDR3 sequence is 14 residues long. Trimming stripped 2 bases from V and 1 base from J, with 9 bases between.

V and J are TRBV2 and TRBJ2-6, with 9 bases matching TRBD1. The V segment lost 8 bases and the J segment 2 bases; nucleotides outside the gene matches: 1. The CDR3 has 14 residues. Per germline, CDR1 SNHLY and CDR2 FYNNEI. This chain's CDR3 is CASGDRAGANVLTF. In DNA form, the CDR3 reads TGTGCCAGCGGGGACAGGGCTGGGGCCAACGTCCTGACTTTC. The full variable domain, its missing parts supplied by reference TRBV2 and TRBJ2-6, is EPEVTQTPSHQVTQMGQEVILRCVPISNHLYFYWYRQILGQKVEFLVSFYNNEISEKSEIFDDQFSVERPDGSNFTLKIRSTKLEDSAMYFCASGDRAGANVLTFGAGSRLTVL.

This clonotype has a handful of counts. The genes are TRBV10-3 and TRBJ2-7, with D tentatively TRBD1 (5 bases). This CDR3 is built from 13 residues. Trimming removed 8 bases at V and 3 bases at J, with 14 bases between. Germline CDR1 ENHRY, CDR2 SYGVKD. The CDR3 DNA is TGTGCCATCGGGCCAGGGTCAGTCTACGAGCAGTACTTC. It specifies CAIGPGSVYEQYF.

Worth noting for this clonotype: A much larger clonotype is one base distant, so this may be a read error. This rearrangement joins TRBV20-1 to TRBJ2-5; D is perhaps TRBD2 (6 bases). This CDR3 has 12 residues. Germline-derived CDR1 and CDR2 are DFQATT and SNEGSKA (reference sequence). The CDR3 DNA reads as TGCAGTGCTAGGGCGGGATGGGAGACCCGGTACTTC. Translated, it gives CSARAGWETRYF.

The chain is built from TRBV7-2 and TRBJ2-3; 11 bases agree with TRBD2. Germline CDR1 reads SGHTA; CDR2 reads FQGNSA. With V trimmed by 4 bases and J by 4 bases, 10 bases remained unmatched. The CDR3 is made up of 17 amino acids. Here the CDR3 DNA reads TGTGCCAGCAGCTGGCCACTAGCGGGAGCTACCCCAGATACGCAGTATTTT. It codes for CASSWPLAGATPDTQYF.

This clonotype has a single count. The J gene is TRBJ1-4, the V gene TRBV12-3 or TRBV12-4; D remains ambiguous. Trimming left V 6 bases short and J 6 bases short, with 14 bases between. The CDR3 is 14 amino acids. CDR3: CASRVMRRDEKLFF. CDR3 in DNA: TGTGCCAGCAGGGTGATGAGGAGGGATGAAAAACTGTTTTTT.

This clonotype was recorded at least ten times. The genes are TRBV16 and TRBJ1-2, with a tentative D call TRBD1 (5 bases). CDR3 size: 14 residues. The germline gives CDR1 KGHSY, CDR2 FQNENV. V was cut by 0 bases and J by 3 bases, with 8 bases left in between. CDR3 residues: CASSQSGTDYGYTF. DNA of the CDR3: TGTGCCAGCAGCCAATCCGGGACCGACTATGGCTACACCTTC.

Concerning this clonotype: A clone one base away is much larger, so this may be a read error. This chain uses TRBV7-9 with TRBJ1-6; D call uncertain. Germline lookup yields CDR1 SEHNR and CDR2 FQNEAQ (reference sequence). This CDR3 is 13 amino acids long. Trimming shortened V by 5 bases and J by 11 bases, and 13 bases separated the two germline ends. This chain's CDR3 is CASSIGGNPPLHF. The CDR3 coding sequence is TGTGCCAGCAGCATCGGAGGCAATCCACCCCTCCACTTT.

The gene calls are TRBV7-8 and TRBJ1-1, with 8 bases that match TRBD1. V lost 1 base and J lost 11; bases outside the gene matches: 9. From germline, CDR1 is SGHVS and CDR2 FQNEAQ. The CDR3 extends over 14 amino acids. CDR3 protein: CASSLEDRAGAAFF. As DNA, the CDR3 is TGTGCCAGCAGCTTAGAGGACAGGGCCGGCGCCGCTTTCTTT. Looking up the rest from reference TRBV7-8 and TRBJ1-1 gives the full variable domain: GAGVSQSPRYKVAKRGQDVALRCDPISGHVSLFWYQQALGQGPEFLTYFQNEAQLDKSGLPSDRFFAERPEGSVSTLKIQRTQQEDSAVYLCASSLEDRAGAAFFGQGTRLTVV.

This clonotype came up many times. The chain links TRBV12-3 or TRBV12-4 to TRBJ1-2; 7 bases agree with TRBD1. The CDR3 is 14 residues long. The V and J ends lost 5 bases and 4 bases, in that order; junction bases with no gene match: 7. The CDR3 nucleotides are TGTGCCAGCAGTATAAACAGGGGCGGCTATGGCTACACCTTC. This codes for CASSINRGGYGYTF.

At least ten counts were recorded for this clonotype. This chain connects TRBV29-1 to TRBJ2-7; 8 nucleotides agree with TRBD1. CDR3 size: 13 residues. V lost 3 bases to trimming and J lost 4 bases; unmatched junction nucleotides: 5. Germline V gene sequence: CDR1 SQVTM, CDR2 ANQGSEA. The CDR3 reads CSVETGVSYEQYF. CDR3 in DNA: TGCAGCGTTGAGACAGGGGTTAGTTACGAGCAGTACTTC.

This CDR3 is CSVEVAGGNTIYF. The DNA for the CDR3 is TGCAGCGTTGAAGTGGCAGGGGGAAACACCATATATTTT. This chain connects TRBV29-1 to TRBJ1-3, with a possible D match to TRBD1 (5 bases). The germline gives CDR1 SQVTM, CDR2 ANQGSEA. The CDR3 runs to 13 residues. V lost 1 base to trimming and J lost 4 bases, with 8 bases between them.

The chain has TRBV29-1 and TRBJ2-7; D gene uncertain. The CDR3 loop spans 8 amino acids. Trimming pared 8 bases from V and 6 bases from J, leaving 5 bases between. Germline V gene sequence: CDR1 SQVTM, CDR2 ANQGSEA. The CDR3 protein is CSLSEQYF. Here the CDR3 DNA reads TGCAGCTTAAGCGAGCAGTACTTC.

The chain combines TRBV7-9 with TRBJ1-2, with a tentative D call TRBD1 (5 bases). Trimming cost V 2 bases and J 4 bases, with 8 bases left between them. The CDR3 extends over 13 amino acids. Germline V gene lookup returns CDR1 SEHNR and CDR2 FQNEAQ (reference sequence). The CDR3, as DNA: TGTGCCAGCAGCTTACGGGACGCCTATGGCTACACCTTC. This codes for CASSLRDAYGYTF.

This chain uses TRBV6-6 with TRBJ1-5, with D perhaps TRBD1 (6 bases). This CDR3 is 14 amino acids long. V lost 6 bases, J lost 7 bases, and 16 bases lay in between. Per the germline V gene, CDR1 is MNHNY and CDR2 is SVGAGI (reference sequence). The CDR3 sequence is CASRLRGSRQPQHF. Written as DNA, the CDR3 is TGTGCCAGCAGATTGAGGGGGTCGCGGCAGCCCCAGCATTTT.

The CDR3 region is CASSLSPGGGDPDTQYF. The CDR3 DNA is TGTGCCAGCAGCTTAAGCCCTGGGGGAGGGGATCCAGATACGCAGTATTTT. The rearrangement links TRBV7-6 to TRBJ2-3; TRBD2 agrees at 7 bases. The CDR3 has 17 residues. Germline V CDR1 and CDR2: SGHVS, FNYEAQ. V was pared by 2 bases and J by 4 bases, with 12 bases of the junction left unmatched.

There are many counts of this clonotype. The V gene is TRBV24-1, the J gene TRBJ2-2, with 9 bases matching TRBD2. In germline, CDR1 is KGHDR, CDR2 SFDVKD. The ends lost 4 bases at V and 7 bases at J; junction bases unmatched: 18. CDR3 length: 19 residues. CDR3 in DNA: TGTGCCACCAGTGACCCCTCCGGGAGTAGCGGGAGTTTGCTCGGGGAGCTGTTTTTT. Translating it yields CATSDPSGSSGSLLGELFF.

This clonotype occurred many times. The chain uses TRBV7-9 and TRBJ2-7, with 10 bases lining up with TRBD1. The CDR3 is made up of 14 amino acids. The V gene's germline CDR1 is SEHNR and CDR2 FQNEAQ (reference sequence). V was clipped by 5 bases and J by 6 bases; unmatched bases: 7. The CDR3 bases are TGTGCCAGCAGCGCGACAGGGGGCCGATCCGAGCAGTACTTC. The encoded protein is CASSATGGRSEQYF.

This clonotype was counted ten times or more. V usage is TRBV10-3 and J usage is TRBJ1-2; D is uncertain. The CDR3 sequence is 12 residues long. Per the germline V gene, CDR1 is ENHRY and CDR2 is SYGVKD. V was trimmed by 6 bases and J by 8 bases, leaving 13 bases between them. In DNA, the CDR3 is TGTGCCATCAGCGGGAATGAGGACGGCTACACCTTC. Translated, it gives CAISGNEDGYTF.